This T cell receptor (beta chain) is from a study of cytomegalovirus exposure and HLA in healthy donors (TCRdb year 2017). Concerning the study at large: An earlier analysis of several hundred of the donors reported roughly 300 Gb of sequence data and 100 million to 140 million unique TCR beta sequences from about 200 million T cells. A later analysis re-examined previously published TCR beta repertoires from just over 650 donors and added high-resolution HLA genotyping to investigate patterns of TCR occurrence. About five DR-DQ haplotypes were treated as single units for association and clustering because of strong linkage in the cohort. Across roughly 420 genotyped donors of the cohort, an average of about 200,000 unique TCR beta nucleotide sequences per donor were sequenced, and roughly a sixth of those sequences were non-productive. The study was designed to test whether signatures of past pathogen exposure could be identified by cataloging public T cell receptors. The study profiled the T cell repertoires of approximately 700 subjects by immunosequencing and related them to cytomegalovirus serostatus. A later genetic analysis took genome-wide SNP genotypes for about 65% of the 666 donors and used that subset as a discovery cohort. To predict cytomegalovirus infection status, the study combined high-throughput TCR immunosequencing, statistical association of individual TCRs with disease status, and machine learning. Typing coverage differed by locus: A, B, C, DRB1 and DQB1 were typed in roughly 620-630 donors, DQA1 in about 510, DPA1 in over 600, and DPB1 in 400 to 480. Along with the roughly 700-subject first cohort, a separate validation cohort of approximately 110 different subjects was used. Donor age, sex, ethnicity and CMV serostatus were compiled alongside the repertoire data. About 280 gigabases of sequencing data and around 90 million unique TCR sequences made up an early release that covered fewer than 650 HLA-typed donors. Of the roughly 400 genotyped donors, 75% to 85% were placed in the genetic ancestry cluster associated with self-reported Caucasian donors. To decide whether each TCR beta V gene segment behaved as functional or pseudogenic, an earlier analysis of 587 of the donors relied on high-throughput TCR beta sequencing. Rather than drawing on any new phenotypic data, the later analysis identified candidate immune exposures from TCR beta sequences and the way those sequences occurred across donors. Class I and class II HLA loci were covered by the typing at four-digit resolution. Every repertoire in the discovery cohort had been generated on one and the same sequencing platform.

In total, 500 to 700 healthy bone marrow donors made up the cohort. All cohort members were sampled while nominally healthy, although unrecorded immune exposures were likely present. The donor was CMV seronegative and was included in the group of about 400 seronegative cohort members. Each donor provided a peripheral blood sample, and peripheral blood mononuclear cells were used for TCR beta sequencing. The Qiagen DNeasy Blood Extraction Kit was used to extract genomic DNA from the blood cell samples. General findings and caveats noted by the study authors: A later analysis associated about 17,000 TCR beta sequences with specific HLA alleles at a false discovery rate of 0.05. Because HLA typing was unavailable for some donors at each locus, only the typed subset was used in association tests. A further reported finding was that TCR beta sequences accurately predicted the HLA-A and HLA-B alleles for most subjects in the first cohort. In a later analysis, most CMV-associated TCR beta chains were found to appear HLA-restricted, with HLA associations seemingly driven largely by CMV exposure. In a later genetic analysis, a missense DCLRE1C variant was associated with V-gene and J-gene trimming of TCR beta chains, and the association was replicated in an independent cohort. According to a later analysis, TCR association rates differed among HLA loci, with DRB1 alleles showing the most associated TCRs and HLA-C alleles showing the fewest. A group of highly shared sequence variants was considered likely to be a technical artifact of the sequencing pipeline. In a later analysis, HLA-associated TCR beta chains showed more clonal expansion and lower generation probabilities than non-associated chains that were equally common. CMV serostatus was the only immune exposure information available for the cohort. In the study, roughly 160 TCR beta chains were listed as associated with cytomegalovirus. The authors suggested that the approach could potentially be generalized to other disease states and immunological phenotypes. Presence/absence analyses assumed roughly uniform sequencing depth across donors, an assumption that may not hold. In an earlier analysis of several hundred of the donors, most TCR beta V segments were observed in productive rearrangements about 90% or about 30% of the time, broadly matching IMGT annotations. Most TCR sequences were observed very rarely across donors, whereas some public TCRs were present in many individuals. This cohort had only TCR beta chains sequenced, and the lack of alpha or paired-chain data limited which features could be detected. Strong co-occurrence of HLA alleles, especially DR and DQ, made assigning TCR associations to individual alleles difficult. The 87-base-pair reads could not distinguish some IMGT-functional V segments, including TRBV6-2 and TRBV6-3, so those segments were excluded. Linkage disequilibrium might explain the correlated functional status among segregating V segments, but an unknown experimental factor could not be excluded. Cytomegalovirus status was reported to be diagnosed by the classifier with high specificity and sensitivity in both the original and validation cohorts. Compared with the roughly 710-donor mean, donors in an Asian-associated ancestry cluster had fewer N-insertions in productive TCRs, according to a later genetic analysis. Several of the top co-occurrence clusters appeared to be linked to parvovirus B19, influenza, CMV and Epstein-Barr virus, according to a later analysis. The earlier analysis of about 600 of the donors excluded approximately 15 rarely observed V segments, including chromosome 9 orphons, because counts were too low. A few of the identified cytomegalovirus-associated TCR beta chains were confirmed in vitro to be specific for cytomegalovirus antigens.

Details on this clone: Which antigen it targets is not known. No quality values exist for individual bases; no much larger clone is one base distant.

The junction shows trimming of 4 bases on V and 8 bases on J, plus 10 bases between the germline ends. The cysteine opens and the phenylalanine closes a CDR3 of 12 amino acids. Only CDR3 DNA is held: 36 bases, read in frame from base 1. CDR1 and CDR2 (SGHRS, YFSETQ) derive from the germline V gene. Library method: the immunoSEQ multiplex PCR assay. For the multiplex PCR, a mixture combining 60 forward primers for TCR Vbeta segments and 13 reverse primers for TCR Jbeta segments was used. The CDR3 region of rearranged TCR beta genes was amplified from genomic DNA by a multiplex PCR assay. Amplified TCR beta libraries were sequenced as 87-base-pair reads on the Illumina HiSeq System. Per the original workflow: In a later analysis, some 80 million unique TCR beta chains were counted across the roughly 610 repertoires, and approximately 11 million of these chains were shared by at least two donors. A nearest-neighbor algorithm error-corrected the raw reads and collapsed the reads into unique sequences, merging closely related sequences to remove PCR and sequencing errors. CDR3 sequences were aligned to IMGT reference sequences to assign V, D and J gene segments. For a sequence to be retained, a match of at least six nucleotides to both a V gene segment and a J gene segment was required. Rearrangements were classified as productive when the CDR3 lacked stop codons and remained in frame with V and J, and all other rearrangements were classified as non-productive. CDR3 was defined according to IMGT convention as the region running from the second conserved V-encoded cysteine to the conserved J-encoded phenylalanine. In an earlier analysis of 587 of the donors, sequences lacking an unambiguous match to a single V gene segment were excluded. An earlier analysis of over 450 of the donors classified V segments as functional when productive rearrangements were above 56.7% and as segregating when the standard deviation between donors was above 5%. To diagnose cytomegalovirus status from the catalog of TCR beta chain sequences, a statistical classification framework was built. In a later analysis, V and J genes were assigned by comparing TCR nucleotide sequences against IMGT/GENE-DB human TR gene sequences. The TCRdist pipeline was used in a later analysis to assign CDR3 sequences and most-parsimonious VDJ recombination scenarios. In a later analysis, every TCR beta chain was defined by the combination of its CDR3 amino acid sequence and its V-gene family, and reads without a unique V-gene family were dropped. In a later analysis, several hundred highly shared, low-generation-probability nucleotide sequences were removed to address suspected cross-contamination and a sequencing artifact. In a later analysis, a clonal expansion index for each public chain was calculated from normalized within-repertoire ranks of inferred template counts. In a later analysis, generation probabilities were computed with a VDJ recombination model fitted to out-of-frame rearrangements, and the resulting probabilities were checked against IGoR. Hypergeometric tests were used in a later analysis to score TCR-TCR, TCR-HLA and TCR-CMV co-occurrence, with a repertoire-size bias correction applied to the TCR pairs. A later analysis estimated false discovery rates by permuting HLA or CMV assignments 20 times. In a later analysis, co-occurring TCRs were grouped with DBSCAN, and TCRdist sequence similarity was added when clustering was performed within HLA-allele-positive subsets. For co-occurrence clustering, repertoires with fewer than 30,000 or more than 120,000 public chains were excluded, along with roughly 5 repertoires with anomalous nucleotide sharing. In TCRdb, the immuneACCESS table is reduced to in-frame sequences with V and J assigned. These tables do not hold every clone; where another copy was compared, an unresolved V gene accounts for under half, and the others remain unexplained. That table furnishes V, J and clone size, whereas the DNA furnished D and trimming. The sample table shows over 120,000 clones, and 80% are seen once. The ten largest clones add up to 4.5% to 5.5% of the sample.

This chain joins TRBV5-1 to TRBJ2-1; TRBD1 is possibly the D segment (6 matching bases). The sequence came from a man aged 35 to 55 in good health and CMV-seronegative. Sequences were obtained from PBMCs. At the DNA level, the sequence is TGCGCCAGCAGCAACTCAGGGGATGAGCAGTTCTTC. The resulting protein is CASSNSGDEQFF.